The 8 T cell receptor beta chains below all came from one sample that was sequenced in a study of shared clonotypes between healthy human individuals. The data were produced by immunoSEQ multiplex PCR, yet TCRdb's version contains in-frame clones alone and is incomplete. The sample records about 600,000 clones, roughly 97% being singletons. The specimen sequenced was naive CD4+ T cells sorted from blood. Regarding subset: CD45RA+ positively selected. The receptors here all came from a woman aged 25 to 45 in good health.

The DNA of the CDR3 is TGTGCCTGGAGTTTAACTGCGAACTATAACTATGGCTACACCTTC. Protein product: CAWSLTANYNYGYTF. The V and J genes are TRBV30 and TRBJ1-2; D gene uncertain. Trimming cost V 2 bases and J 1 base, with 14 bases left between them. The germline gives CDR1 GTSNPN, CDR2 SVGIG (reference sequence). CDR3 length: 15 residues.

The genes are TRBV6-1 and TRBJ2-2, with D unclear. CDR3 length: 12 amino acids. The V gene's germline CDR1 is MNHNS and CDR2 SASEGT. Trimming removed 7 bases from V and 6 bases from J, with 9 bases in between. CDR3 residues: CASNSRAGELFF. The CDR3 DNA follows: TGTGCCAGCAATTCCCGTGCCGGGGAGCTGTTTTTT.

The chain is built from TRBV13 and TRBJ2-1, with D unclear. This CDR3 is built from 17 residues. V was shortened by 1 base and J by 6 bases, with 19 bases between the two germline ends. Germline V gives CDR1 PRHDT, CDR2 FYEKMQ (reference sequence). CDR3 residues: CASSLDLHSKSLNEQFF. The CDR3, as DNA: TGTGCCAGCAGCTTAGACCTACACTCGAAATCCCTCAATGAGCAGTTCTTC.

The chain couples TRBV5-1 to TRBJ2-7; a weak D match, TRBD1 (5 bases). Germline V gene sequence: CDR1 SGHRS, CDR2 YFSETQ. There are 13 residues in the CDR3. V lost 4 bases and J 7 bases, leaving 15 bases between the germline ends. The CDR3 DNA reads as TGCGCCAGCAGCGACACAGACAGCAGGGAGCAGTACTTC. Protein: CASSDTDSREQYF.

This sequence joins TRBV4-1 and TRBJ1-3; D gene unclear. The CDR3 totals 15 residues. CDR1 and CDR2 (germline): MGHRA, YSYEKL. With 4 bases removed from V and 0 bases from J, the gap between germline ends came to 10 bases. The CDR3, as DNA: TGCGCCAGCAGCCCCAGTTGGGGCTCTGGAAACACCATATATTTT. Protein product: CASSPSWGSGNTIYF.

This chain links TRBV5-4 with TRBJ2-3; D ambiguous. The germline V gene has CDR1 SGHNT and CDR2 YYREEE (reference sequence). The CDR3 consists of 15 residues. The V gene lost 4 bases and the J gene lost 2 bases, with 14 bases spanning the gap. The CDR3 DNA sequence: TGTGCCAGCAGCCCGGACCCTACAAACACAGATACGCAGTATTTT. Protein product: CASSPDPTNTDTQYF.

V gene TRBV29-1 combines with J gene TRBJ2-2, with 11 nucleotides matching TRBD1. Looked up from germline, CDR1 is SQVTM and CDR2 is ANQGSEA. Trimming at V came to 5 bases and at J to 2 bases, leaving 1 base not matched to a gene. This CDR3 spans 14 amino acids. DNA of the CDR3: TGCAGCGTTAGGACAGGGGGCAACACCGGGGAGCTGTTTTTT. Its translation is CSVRTGGNTGELFF.

The chain recombines TRBV6-1 with TRBJ2-1; D unresolved. CDR1 is MNHNS, CDR2 SASEGT, per germline. This CDR3 has 16 residues. V gave up 2 bases and J gave up 3 bases, with 14 bases separating them. CDR3 region: CASSESRRSVYNEQFF. The CDR3 bases are TGTGCCAGCAGTGAATCTCGGCGGTCTGTCTACAATGAGCAGTTCTTC.